Listed here are 30 T cell receptor beta chains from one sample, sequenced in a study of blood T cell repertoires in COVID-19 (dated by TCRdb to the early 2020s). Libraries were built with the immunoSEQ multiplex PCR assay. In its TCRdb copy, this immuneACCESS table keeps in-frame sequences only and misses some clones. Where compared with another copy, unresolved V genes explain less than half of these, and the others have no known cause. The sample has about 150,000 clones on record, 82% of them singletons. The ten largest clones add up to under 12% of the sample. The specimen was peripheral blood. These receptors originate from a woman older than 75 with active or convalescent COVID-19.

The chain uses TRBV9 and TRBJ2-7, with D perhaps matching TRBD1 (5 bases). Trimming removed 0 bases at V and 3 bases at J, with 13 bases between. CDR3 length equals 15 residues. Per the germline V gene, CDR1 is SGDLS and CDR2 is YYNGEE. In DNA form, the CDR3 reads TGTGCCAGCAGCGTAGGAACAGGCCCCCACTACGAGCAGTACTTC. Its translation is CASSVGTGPHYEQYF.

The chain uses TRBV7-9 and TRBJ1-2; no definite D call. Germline loops: CDR1 SEHNR, CDR2 FQNEAQ (reference sequence). The CDR3 has 15 residues. V dropped 0 bases and J dropped 4 bases, with 12 bases sitting between them. The CDR3 bases are TGTGCCAGCAGCTTAGCCGCCGGGGTGGGCTATGGCTACACCTTC. Its translation is CASSLAAGVGYGYTF. Complete variable domain (other parts from reference TRBV7-9 and TRBJ1-2): DTGVSQNPRHKITKRGQNVTFRCDPISEHNRLYWYRQTLGQGPEFLTYFQNEAQLEKSRLLSDRFSAERPKGSFSTLEIQRTEQGDSAMYLCASSLAAGVGYGYTFGSGTRLTVV.

V gene TRBV11-1 combines with J gene TRBJ2-3, with TRBD2 as a possible D gene (6 bases). Trimming cost V 4 bases and J 0 bases, with 14 bases left between them. CDR3 length: 16 residues. Germline CDR1 and CDR2: SGHAT and FQDESV (reference sequence). CDR3: CASSSTSKPSTDTQYF. For the CDR3, the DNA is TGTGCCAGCAGCTCAACTAGCAAGCCAAGCACAGATACGCAGTATTTT.

This rearrangement joins TRBV18 to TRBJ2-7; 8 bases map to TRBD1. The CDR3 runs 14 residues. From germline, CDR1 is KGHSH and CDR2 LQKENI. V lost 4 bases, J lost 4 bases, and 6 bases stayed unmatched. As DNA, the CDR3 is TGTGCCAGCTCACGGGAACAGGGGGAATACGAGCAGTACTTC. Translated, it gives CASSREQGEYEQYF.

V is TRBV30 and J is TRBJ1-1; 8 bases line up with TRBD1. This CDR3 region has 12 residues. CDR1 GTSNPN and CDR2 SVGIG come from the germline V gene (reference sequence). The V gene end was trimmed by 2 bases and the J gene end by 7 bases; junction bases not matched to a gene: 3. DNA for the CDR3: TGTGCCTGGAGTTACAGGGGGGGTGAAGCTTTCTTT. Translating it yields CAWSYRGGEAFF.

This clone was observed a few times. This sequence joins TRBV30 and TRBJ1-1; tentative D call: TRBD1 (5 bases). The CDR3 totals 15 residues. Trimming left V 3 bases short and J 2 bases short, with 16 bases between. Germline loops: CDR1 GTSNPN, CDR2 SVGIG (reference sequence). DNA for the CDR3: TGTGCCTGGAGCCTTGGCCCGGGGGTCAACACTGAAGCTTTCTTT. Protein sequence: CAWSLGPGVNTEAFF.

This CDR3 reads CATSSQGLHTIYF. For the CDR3, the DNA is TGTGCCACCAGCTCACAGGGCTTGCACACCATATATTTT. The chain combines TRBV15 with TRBJ1-3, with a possible D match to TRBD1 (6 bases). V shed 5 bases and J shed 8 bases, with 13 bases lying between them. CDR3 length equals 13 residues. Germline-derived CDR1 and CDR2 are LNHNV and YYDKDF (reference sequence).

The chain joins TRBV19 to TRBJ2-1; D may be TRBD2 (5 bases). The CDR3 length is 14 residues. V shed 5 bases and J shed 6 bases, with 14 bases lying between them. The germline CDR1 and CDR2 sequences are LNHDA and SQIVND (reference sequence). CDR3 sequence: CASSVPGILNEQFF. The CDR3 DNA is TGTGCCAGTAGTGTGCCCGGGATCCTCAATGAGCAGTTCTTC.

This clone has a handful of counts. The chain has TRBV5-5 and TRBJ1-2; D may be TRBD1 (6 bases). In germline, CDR1 is SGHKS, CDR2 YYEKEE (reference sequence). The CDR3 contains 15 residues. Trimming removed 2 bases from V and 1 base from J, with 12 bases in between. This CDR3 is CASSLQGGFNYGYTF. The CDR3 nucleotides are TGTGCCAGCAGCTTACAGGGTGGCTTTAACTATGGCTACACCTTC. Variable domain in full (rest from reference TRBV5-5 and TRBJ1-2): DAGVTQSPTHLIKTRGQQVTLRCSPISGHKSVSWYQQVLGQGPQFIFQYYEKEERGRGNFPDRFSARQFPNYSSELNVNALLLGDSALYLCASSLQGGFNYGYTFGSGTRLTVV.

This clone is a singleton in its sample. The J gene is TRBJ1-2, the V gene TRBV7-9, with 8 positions matching TRBD1. The CDR3 is 15 amino acids. The germline V gene encodes CDR1 SEHNR and CDR2 FQNEAQ (reference sequence). The junction had 10 bases not matched to a gene; V was cut back by 7 bases and J by 3 bases. In nucleotides, the CDR3 is TGTGCCAGCACCGCGACAGGGACAGGCGACTATGGCTACACCTTC. Protein: CASTATGTGDYGYTF.

The count of this clone is one. CDR3 DNA sequence: TGTGCCAGCAGTTTATTAAGGGGGGGTGAAAATGAAAAACTGTTTTTT. This translates into CASSLLRGGENEKLFF. The chain uses TRBV28 and TRBJ1-4, with D perhaps matching TRBD1 (6 bases). The CDR3 spans 16 residues. V lost 1 base and J 5 bases, leaving 14 bases between the germline ends. Germline V gene sequence: CDR1 MDHEN, CDR2 SYDVKM.

The rearrangement joins TRBV6-5 to TRBJ2-1; 9 positions agree with TRBD2. The trim removed 0 bases at V and 6 bases at J, leaving 3 bases unmatched. This CDR3 region has 15 residues. The germline gives CDR1 MNHEY, CDR2 SVGAGI. The CDR3 DNA sequence: TGTGCCAGCAGTTACTCTAGCGGGAGTTTCAATGAGCAGTTCTTC. Protein product: CASSYSSGSFNEQFF.

The J gene is TRBJ1-5, the V gene TRBV3-1 (or the pseudogene TRBV3-2), with a tentative D call TRBD1 (5 bases). Between the trimmed V and J ends, which lost 2 bases and 3 bases, there was a span of 11 bases. The CDR3 runs 15 residues. Germline assignment: CDR1 LGHDT and CDR2 YNNKEL (reference sequence). The CDR3, as DNA: TGTGCCAGCAGCCAACAAGGGGCAGTCAATCAGCCCCAGCATTTT. It codes for CASSQQGAVNQPQHF.

This rearrangement joins TRBV29-1 to TRBJ2-7; D is possibly TRBD1 (5 bases). Germline loops: CDR1 SQVTM, CDR2 ANQGSEA. V gave up 4 bases and J gave up 7 bases, with 20 bases separating them. CDR3 length: 14 amino acids. As DNA, the CDR3 is TGCAGCGTTGTGGGCCCCGACAGTTTTGGGGAGCAGTACTTC. Its translation: CSVVGPDSFGEQYF.

The count of this clone is one. The rearrangement links TRBV6-2 or TRBV6-3 to TRBJ1-6; TRBD1 aligns across 8 bases. Germline V lookup: CDR1 MNHEY, CDR2 SVGEGT. Losses at the gene ends were 6 bases for V and 10 bases for J; bases not matched to a gene: 5. This CDR3 has 13 amino acids. In DNA form, the CDR3 reads TGTGCCAGCAGCGGACAGGGAAGGTCACCCCTCCACTTT. This gives the protein CASSGQGRSPLHF.

The gene calls are TRBV12-3 or TRBV12-4 and TRBJ1-3; D possibly corresponds to TRBD1 (6 bases). The CDR3 runs to 13 residues. Deletions cut 4 bases from V and 8 bases from J, with 12 bases between. CDR3 DNA: TGTGCCAGCAGTTACAGGGCGGGGGACACCATATATTTT. Translating it yields CASSYRAGDTIYF.

The V call is TRBV12-3 or TRBV12-4, the J call TRBJ2-5, with a tentative D call TRBD1 (6 bases). V lost 8 bases and J 1 base, leaving 11 bases between the germline ends. This CDR3 contains 13 residues. CDR3 residues: CASGRTAQETQYF. The CDR3 DNA reads as TGTGCCAGCGGAAGGACAGCCCAAGAGACCCAGTACTTC.

This sequence joins TRBV29-1 and TRBJ1-1, with D perhaps matching TRBD1 (5 bases). The germline gives CDR1 SQVTM, CDR2 ANQGSEA. The CDR3 runs 14 residues. V lost 8 bases and J 5 bases, leaving 21 bases between the germline ends. The CDR3 loop is CSTPSPAGMTEAFF. CDR3 coding DNA: TGCAGCACACCCTCCCCCGCAGGGATGACTGAAGCTTTCTTT.

The V and J genes are TRBV11-2 and TRBJ1-2; 11 positions agree with TRBD1. Germline CDR1 reads SGHAT; CDR2 reads FQNNGV. The CDR3 is made up of 14 amino acids. The V and J ends lost 5 bases and 8 bases, in that order; junction bases with no gene match: 7. CDR3 residues: CASSARTGGWGYTF. The CDR3 nucleotides read TGTGCCAGCAGCGCCAGGACAGGGGGCTGGGGCTACACCTTC.

This clone was seen only once. CDR3 coding DNA: TGCAGTGCTAGTCGACTCGGGAGGGCCCACAATGAGCAGTTCTTC. Protein: CSASRLGRAHNEQFF. The chain uses TRBV20-1 and TRBJ2-1; 8 bases map to TRBD2. CDR1 and CDR2 from the germline V gene are DFQATT and SNEGSKA (reference sequence). This CDR3 comprises 15 residues. With V trimmed by 3 bases and J by 5 bases, 9 bases remained unmatched.

V is TRBV6-6 and J is TRBJ1-6; D is uncertain. There are 14 residues in the CDR3. Trimming removed 0 bases at V and 10 bases at J, with 10 bases between. The V gene's germline CDR1 is MNHNY and CDR2 SVGAGI (reference sequence). Here the CDR3 DNA reads TGTGCCAGCAGTTACTCCACAGAGTCCTCACCCCTCCACTTT. Translation: CASSYSTESSPLHF.

V and J are TRBV7-2 and TRBJ2-1, with 9 bases fitting TRBD2. Germline V CDR1 and CDR2: SGHTA, FQGNSA. This CDR3 region has 15 residues. Trimming took 0 bases from V and 7 from J; bases not matched to a gene: 4. The CDR3, as DNA: TGTGCCAGCAGCTTAGCGGGACTAGCAGCTAATGAGCAGTTCTTC. It yields the protein CASSLAGLAANEQFF.

The J gene is TRBJ1-6, the V gene TRBV3-1 (or the pseudogene TRBV3-2); D perhaps matches TRBD1 (5 bases). The CDR3 length is 14 residues. The germline V gene encodes CDR1 LGHDT and CDR2 YNNKEL (reference sequence). Trimming took off 1 base at V and 9 bases at J, with 10 bases between the two ends. The CDR3 region is CASSQAAGFSPLHF. CDR3 bases: TGTGCCAGCAGCCAAGCTGCAGGGTTTTCACCCCTCCACTTT.

This chain connects TRBV10-2 to TRBJ1-1; a possible D gene is TRBD1 (6 bases). CDR3 size: 13 residues. Looked up from germline, CDR1 is WSHSY and CDR2 is SAAADI. Trimming pared 7 bases from V and 5 bases from J, leaving 14 bases between. The CDR3 DNA is TGCGCCAGCATCGACAGGCAAGGAACTGAAGCTTTCTTT. This codes for CASIDRQGTEAFF.

The V and J genes are TRBV5-1 and TRBJ2-1; 13 bases line up with TRBD2. Germline V gives CDR1 SGHRS, CDR2 YFSETQ. The CDR3 contains 17 residues. Trimming at V came to 0 bases and at J to 8 bases, leaving 8 bases not matched to a gene. The CDR3 loop reads CASSLGLAGGRGDEQFF. The CDR3 nucleotides are TGCGCCAGCAGCTTGGGACTAGCGGGAGGCCGCGGGGATGAGCAGTTCTTC.

The rearrangement uses TRBV7-8 and TRBJ1-2; no clear D. Trimming pared 5 bases from V and 5 bases from J, leaving 9 bases between. Germline V gene lookup returns CDR1 SGHVS and CDR2 FQNEAQ. This CDR3 comprises 12 residues. CDR3 sequence reads: CASSPLFYGYTF. The CDR3 coding sequence is TGTGCCAGCAGCCCCCTTTTTTATGGCTACACCTTC.

Here the CDR3 DNA reads TGTGCCAGCAGCTCCTTAGACAGGCCTGAAGCTTTCTTT. Protein sequence: CASSSLDRPEAFF. The chain is built from TRBV13 and TRBJ1-1, with D tentatively TRBD1 (6 bases). Trimming took off 4 bases at V and 6 bases at J, with 12 bases between the two ends. The CDR3 has 13 residues. Germline V gene data show CDR1 as PRHDT and CDR2 as FYEKMQ (reference sequence).

The chain is built from TRBV6-5 and TRBJ1-2; D is unclear. This CDR3 has 14 residues. CDR1 and CDR2 (germline): MNHEY, SVGAGI. Trimming pared 7 bases from V and 7 bases from J, leaving 19 bases between. This chain's CDR3 is CASTRTPREGGYTF. The CDR3 DNA reads as TGTGCCAGCACCCGAACACCTCGGGAGGGTGGCTACACCTTC.

The CDR3 nucleotides read TGTGCCAGCGTAGACCCAGGTCGGGAAAAACTGTTTTTT. This translates into CASVDPGREKLFF. This sequence joins TRBV12-3 or TRBV12-4 and TRBJ1-4, with D hard to call. V was pared by 8 bases and J by 8 bases, with 15 bases between. This CDR3 has 13 residues.

This chain uses TRBV6-1 with TRBJ1-2, with 10 bases matching TRBD1. V lost 3 bases and J lost 5; bases outside the gene matches: 6. CDR3 size: 15 residues. Germline V gives CDR1 MNHNS, CDR2 SASEGT. CDR3 sequence reads: CASSEGTGDLYGYTF. The CDR3 nucleotides read TGTGCCAGCAGTGAGGGGACAGGGGATTTGTATGGCTACACCTTC.